The present T cell receptor beta chain was sequenced within a study of shared clonotypes between healthy human individuals. Broader study findings: Naive subsets usually exceeded memory subsets in estimated richness. In the sorted subsets, rarefaction showed sequencing was incomplete despite large depth.

Using immunoSEQ multiplex PCR, the repertoire was profiled, and TCRdb retains in-frame clones only, with some absent. The table includes over 2,000,000 clones, 90% to 95% detected once. CD8 cells regarded as naive lacked CD45RO, were positively chosen for CCR7, and omitted terminally differentiated effector memory CD45RA+ cells. This CDR3 contains 13 residues. The V and J ends lost 1 base and 7 bases respectively, with 8 bases between them. Germline CDR1 SGHAT, CDR2 FQDESV (reference sequence). This clone has a single count. Its matching antigen is unknown. The chain has TRBV11-1 and TRBJ2-1; D may be TRBD2 (5 bases). The specimen sequenced was naive CD8+ T cells from PBMCs. This clonotype originated in a man younger than 35 in good health. Some clones in this sample may be carry-over from other donors' samples. The CDR3, as DNA: TGTGCCAGCAGCTTAGGGAGGCTGAATGAGCAGTTCTTC. Residues: CASSLGRLNEQFF.